This T cell receptor beta chain was captured by sequencing in a study of read filtering for tumor transcriptome and immune sequencing. The overall study: After DNase treatment, RNA was made into whole-transcriptome libraries.

Study-level results: Even smaller IR-seq throughput identified most shared clonotypes. IR-seq and RNA-seq agreed better without single-read clonotypes.

The library was built from roughly 400 ng RNA with molecular barcoded adaptors for alpha/delta and beta/gamma chains. TCRdb re-derived calls from the reads in MiXCR, one entry per CDR3 protein. The sample comprises 35,000 to 50,000 distinct CDR3 sequences, over 11% of which are singletons, and 5.5% to 8% rests with the top ten. Bone marrow was sampled from every patient at the time of active disease. CDR3 length: 17 amino acids. V lost 2 bases and J lost 3, with 20 bases in between. Germline lookup yields CDR1 MDHEN and CDR2 SYDVKM. This clonotype was recorded at least ten times. What it recognizes is unknown.

V usage is TRBV28 and J usage is TRBJ2-7; possibly TRBD1 for D (5 bases). This receptor was taken from a donor at least 40 years old with multiple myeloma. Sequencing input: a population of CD138-negative cells sorted from bone marrow. This CDR3 is CASSLTTGLPKVYEQYF. The CDR3 region has the DNA TGTGCCAGCAGTTTAACAACAGGTCTACCAAAAGTCTACGAGCAGTACTTC.